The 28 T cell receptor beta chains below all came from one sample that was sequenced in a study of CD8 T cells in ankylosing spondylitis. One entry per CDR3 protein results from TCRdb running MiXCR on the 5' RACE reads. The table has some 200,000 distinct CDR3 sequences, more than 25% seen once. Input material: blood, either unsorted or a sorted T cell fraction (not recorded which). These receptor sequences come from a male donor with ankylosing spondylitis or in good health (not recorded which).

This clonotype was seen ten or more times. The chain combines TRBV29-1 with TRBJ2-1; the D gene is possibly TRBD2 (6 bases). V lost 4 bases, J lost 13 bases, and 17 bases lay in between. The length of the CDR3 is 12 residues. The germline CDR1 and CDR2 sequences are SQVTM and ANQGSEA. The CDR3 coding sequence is TGCAGCGTTGGTGTAGCGGAGGCTGTTCAGTTCTTC. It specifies CSVGVAEAVQFF.

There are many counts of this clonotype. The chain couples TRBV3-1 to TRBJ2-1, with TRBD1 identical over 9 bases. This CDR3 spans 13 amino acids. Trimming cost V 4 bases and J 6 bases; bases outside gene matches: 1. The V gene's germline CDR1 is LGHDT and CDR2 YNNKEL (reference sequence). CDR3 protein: CASSRGQGNEQFF. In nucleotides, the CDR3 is TGTGCCAGCAGCCGGGGACAGGGCAATGAGCAGTTCTTC.

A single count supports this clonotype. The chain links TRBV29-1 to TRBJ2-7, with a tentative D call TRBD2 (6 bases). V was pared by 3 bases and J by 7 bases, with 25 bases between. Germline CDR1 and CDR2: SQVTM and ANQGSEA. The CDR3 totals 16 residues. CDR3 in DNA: TGCAGCGTTGACTTGGGTAGCGGAGGTTGGTCGCGGGAGCAGTACTTC. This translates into CSVDLGSGGWSREQYF.

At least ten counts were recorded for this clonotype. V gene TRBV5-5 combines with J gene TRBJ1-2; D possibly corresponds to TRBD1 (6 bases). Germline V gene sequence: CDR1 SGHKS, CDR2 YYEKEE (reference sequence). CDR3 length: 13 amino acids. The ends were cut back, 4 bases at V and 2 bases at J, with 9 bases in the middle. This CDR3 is CASSTGTNYGYTF. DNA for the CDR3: TGTGCCAGCAGCACCGGGACAAACTATGGCTACACCTTC.

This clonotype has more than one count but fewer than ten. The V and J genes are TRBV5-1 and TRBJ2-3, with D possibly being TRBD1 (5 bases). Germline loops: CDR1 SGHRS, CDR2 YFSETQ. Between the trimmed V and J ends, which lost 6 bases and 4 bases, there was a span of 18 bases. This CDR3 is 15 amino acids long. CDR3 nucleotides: TGCGCCAGCACTTTGGCAGGGCCTCGCGCAGATACGCAGTATTTT. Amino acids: CASTLAGPRADTQYF. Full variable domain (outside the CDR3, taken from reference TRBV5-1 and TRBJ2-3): KAGVTQTPRYLIKTRGQQVTLSCSPISGHRSVSWYQQTPGQGLQFLFEYFSETQRNKGNFPGRFSGRQFSNSRSEMNVSTLELGDSALYLCASTLAGPRADTQYFGPGTRLTVL.

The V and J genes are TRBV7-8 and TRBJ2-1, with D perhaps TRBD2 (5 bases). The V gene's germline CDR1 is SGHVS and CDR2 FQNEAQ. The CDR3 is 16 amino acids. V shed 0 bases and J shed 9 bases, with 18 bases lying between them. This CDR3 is CASSLAPSRRYLEQFF. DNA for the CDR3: TGTGCCAGCAGCTTAGCTCCCAGCAGGAGGTACCTTGAGCAGTTCTTC.

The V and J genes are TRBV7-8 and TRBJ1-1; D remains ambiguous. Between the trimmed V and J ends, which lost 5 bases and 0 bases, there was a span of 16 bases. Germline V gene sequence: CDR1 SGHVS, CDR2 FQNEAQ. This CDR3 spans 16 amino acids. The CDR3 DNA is TGTGCCAGCAGCCCCTGGGTGGGGAGCATGAACACTGAAGCTTTCTTT. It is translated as CASSPWVGSMNTEAFF.

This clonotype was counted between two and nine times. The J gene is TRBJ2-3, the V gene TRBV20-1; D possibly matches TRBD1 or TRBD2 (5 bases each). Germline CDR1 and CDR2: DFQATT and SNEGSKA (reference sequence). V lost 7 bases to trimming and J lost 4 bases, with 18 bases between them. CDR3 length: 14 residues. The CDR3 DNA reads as TGCAGTGGCATTGAGGGGAACTACGCAGATACGCAGTATTTT. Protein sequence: CSGIEGNYADTQYF.

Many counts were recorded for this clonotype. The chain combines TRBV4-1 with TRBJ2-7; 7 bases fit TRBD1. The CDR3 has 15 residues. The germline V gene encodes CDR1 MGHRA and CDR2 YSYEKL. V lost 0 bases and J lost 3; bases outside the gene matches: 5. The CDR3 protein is CASSQETGWVYEQYF. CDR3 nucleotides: TGCGCCAGCAGCCAAGAGACAGGGTGGGTCTACGAGCAGTACTTC.

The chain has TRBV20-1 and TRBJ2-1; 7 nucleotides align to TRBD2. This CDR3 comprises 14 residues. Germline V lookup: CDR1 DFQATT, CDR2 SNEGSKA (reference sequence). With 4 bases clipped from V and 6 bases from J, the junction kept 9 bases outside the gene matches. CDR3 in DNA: TGCAGTGCTAAGGAGGACCCTAGCGGCAATGAGCAGTTCTTC. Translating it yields CSAKEDPSGNEQFF.

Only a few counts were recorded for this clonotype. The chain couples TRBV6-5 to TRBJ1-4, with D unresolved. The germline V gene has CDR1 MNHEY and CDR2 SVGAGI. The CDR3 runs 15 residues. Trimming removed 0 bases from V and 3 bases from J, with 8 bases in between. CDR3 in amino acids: CASSYSGYSNEKLFF. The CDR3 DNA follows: TGTGCCAGCAGTTACTCGGGGTATTCTAATGAAAAACTGTTTTTT.

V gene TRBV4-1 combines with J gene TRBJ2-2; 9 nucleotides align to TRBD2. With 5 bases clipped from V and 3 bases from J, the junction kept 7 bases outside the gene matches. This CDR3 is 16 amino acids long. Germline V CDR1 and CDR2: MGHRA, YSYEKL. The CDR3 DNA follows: TGCGCCAGCAGCGAGAGCGGGAGGACCGACACCGGGGAGCTGTTTTTT. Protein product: CASSESGRTDTGELFF.

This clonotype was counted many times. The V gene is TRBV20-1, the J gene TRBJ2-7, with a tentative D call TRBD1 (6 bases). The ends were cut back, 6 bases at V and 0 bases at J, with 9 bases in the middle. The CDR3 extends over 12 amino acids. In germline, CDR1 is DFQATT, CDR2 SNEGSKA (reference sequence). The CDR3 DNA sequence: TGCAGTGCAGGGGGTAGCTCCTACGAGCAGTACTTC. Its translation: CSAGGSSYEQYF.

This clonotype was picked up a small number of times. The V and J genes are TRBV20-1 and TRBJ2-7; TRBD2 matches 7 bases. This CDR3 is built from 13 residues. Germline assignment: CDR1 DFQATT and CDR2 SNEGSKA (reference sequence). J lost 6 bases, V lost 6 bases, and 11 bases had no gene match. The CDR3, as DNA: TGCAGTGCCGACTCGGTGGGGGAGGGCGAGCAGTACTTC. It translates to CSADSVGEGEQYF.

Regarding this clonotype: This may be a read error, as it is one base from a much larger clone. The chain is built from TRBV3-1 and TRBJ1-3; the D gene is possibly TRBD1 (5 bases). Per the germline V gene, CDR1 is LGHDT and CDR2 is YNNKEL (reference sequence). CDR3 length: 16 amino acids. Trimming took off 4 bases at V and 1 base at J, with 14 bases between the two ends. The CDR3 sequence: CASSPRDGLSGNTIYF. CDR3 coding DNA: TGTGCCAGCAGCCCCCGGGACGGCCTTTCTGGAAACACCATATATTTT. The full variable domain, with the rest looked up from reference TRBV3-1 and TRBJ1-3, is DTAVSQTPKYLVTQMGNDKSIKCEQNLGHDTMYWYKQDSKKFLKIMFSYNNKELIINETVPNRFSPKSPDKAHLNLHINSLELGDSAVYFCASSPRDGLSGNTIYFGEGSWLTVV.

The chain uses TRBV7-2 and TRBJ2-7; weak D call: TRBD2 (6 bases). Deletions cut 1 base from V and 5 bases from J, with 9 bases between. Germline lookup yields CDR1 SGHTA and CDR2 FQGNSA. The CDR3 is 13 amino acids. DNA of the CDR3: TGTGCCAGCAGCTTAGGACGGGAGAACGAGCAGTACTTC. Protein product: CASSLGRENEQYF.

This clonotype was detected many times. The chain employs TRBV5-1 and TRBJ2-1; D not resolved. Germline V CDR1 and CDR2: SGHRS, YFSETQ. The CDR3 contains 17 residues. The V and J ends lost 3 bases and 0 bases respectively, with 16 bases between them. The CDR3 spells CASSSGKTSSSYNEQFF. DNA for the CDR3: TGCGCCAGCAGCTCAGGAAAGACATCCAGCTCCTACAATGAGCAGTTCTTC.

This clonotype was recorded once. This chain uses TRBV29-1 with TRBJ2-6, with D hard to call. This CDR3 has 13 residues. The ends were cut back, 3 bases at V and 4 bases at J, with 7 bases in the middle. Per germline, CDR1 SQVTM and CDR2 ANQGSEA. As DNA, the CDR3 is TGCAGCGTTGACGGTCAGGGGGCCAACGTCCTGACTTTC. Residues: CSVDGQGANVLTF. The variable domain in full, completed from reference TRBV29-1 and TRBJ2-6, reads SAVISQKPSRDICQRGTSLTIQCQVDSQVTMMFWYRQQPGQSLTLIATANQGSEATYESGFVIDKFPISRPNLTFSTLTVSNMSPEDSSIYLCSVDGQGANVLTFGAGSRLTVL.

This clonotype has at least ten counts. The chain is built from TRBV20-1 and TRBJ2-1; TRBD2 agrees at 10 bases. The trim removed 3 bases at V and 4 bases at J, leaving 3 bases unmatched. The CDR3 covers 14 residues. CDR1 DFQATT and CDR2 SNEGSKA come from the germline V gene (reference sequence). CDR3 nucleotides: TGCAGTGCTAGTCCGACTAGCGGGTACAATGAGCAGTTCTTC. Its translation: CSASPTSGYNEQFF.

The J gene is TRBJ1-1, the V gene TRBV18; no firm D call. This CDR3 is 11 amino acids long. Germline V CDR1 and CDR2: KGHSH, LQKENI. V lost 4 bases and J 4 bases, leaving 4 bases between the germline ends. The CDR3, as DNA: TGTGCCAGCTCACAGAGCACTGAAGCTTTCTTT. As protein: CASSQSTEAFF.

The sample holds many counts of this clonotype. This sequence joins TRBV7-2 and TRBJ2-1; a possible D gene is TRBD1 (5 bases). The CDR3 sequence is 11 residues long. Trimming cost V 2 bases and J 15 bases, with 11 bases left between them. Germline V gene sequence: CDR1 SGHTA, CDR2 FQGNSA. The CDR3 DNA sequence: TGTGCCAGCAGCTTAAGGGGTTCGCCGTTCTTC. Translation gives CASSLRGSPFF.

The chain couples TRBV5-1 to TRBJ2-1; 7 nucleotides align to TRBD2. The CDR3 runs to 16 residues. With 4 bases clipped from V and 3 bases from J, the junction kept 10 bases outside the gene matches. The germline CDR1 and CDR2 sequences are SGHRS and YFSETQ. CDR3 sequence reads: CASSDGPGLFYNEQFF. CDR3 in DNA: TGCGCCAGCAGCGATGGCCCGGGACTATTCTACAATGAGCAGTTCTTC.

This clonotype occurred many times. In nucleotides, the CDR3 is TGTGCCAGCAGCGTAGACCAGGGGGCTACCGCCTACGAGCAGTACTTC. Its protein is CASSVDQGATAYEQYF. V gene TRBV9 combines with J gene TRBJ2-7; TRBD1 matches 8 bases. Germline CDR1 reads SGDLS; CDR2 reads YYNGEE. CDR3 length equals 16 residues. Losses at the gene ends were 0 bases for V and 2 bases for J; bases not matched to a gene: 7.

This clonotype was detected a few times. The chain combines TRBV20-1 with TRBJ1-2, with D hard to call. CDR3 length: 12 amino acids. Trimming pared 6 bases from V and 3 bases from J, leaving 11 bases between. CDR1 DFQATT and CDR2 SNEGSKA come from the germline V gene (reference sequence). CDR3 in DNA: TGCAGTGCCTTCAGTGGAGACTATGGCTACACCTTC. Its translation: CSAFSGDYGYTF.

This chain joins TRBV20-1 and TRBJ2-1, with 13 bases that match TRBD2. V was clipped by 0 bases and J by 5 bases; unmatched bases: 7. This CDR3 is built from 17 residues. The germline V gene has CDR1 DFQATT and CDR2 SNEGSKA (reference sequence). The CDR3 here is CSARDPLAGGNNNEQFF. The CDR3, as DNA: TGCAGTGCTAGAGACCCACTAGCGGGAGGGAATAACAATGAGCAGTTCTTC.

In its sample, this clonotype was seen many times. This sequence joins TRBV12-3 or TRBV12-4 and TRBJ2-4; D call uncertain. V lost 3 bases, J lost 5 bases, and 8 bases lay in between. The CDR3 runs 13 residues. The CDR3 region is CASSFFAENIQYF. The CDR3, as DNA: TGTGCCAGCAGTTTTTTTGCGGAAAACATTCAGTACTTC.

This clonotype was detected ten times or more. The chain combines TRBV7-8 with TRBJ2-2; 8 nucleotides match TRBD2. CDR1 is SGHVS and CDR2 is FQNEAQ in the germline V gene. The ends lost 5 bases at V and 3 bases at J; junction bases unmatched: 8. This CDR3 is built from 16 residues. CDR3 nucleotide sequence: TGTGCCAGCAGCCCACATGCCGGGAGGGACACCGGGGAGCTGTTTTTT. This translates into CASSPHAGRDTGELFF. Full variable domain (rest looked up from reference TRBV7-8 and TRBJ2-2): GAGVSQSPRYKVAKRGQDVALRCDPISGHVSLFWYQQALGQGPEFLTYFQNEAQLDKSGLPSDRFFAERPEGSVSTLKIQRTQQEDSAVYLCASSPHAGRDTGELFFGEGSRLTVL.

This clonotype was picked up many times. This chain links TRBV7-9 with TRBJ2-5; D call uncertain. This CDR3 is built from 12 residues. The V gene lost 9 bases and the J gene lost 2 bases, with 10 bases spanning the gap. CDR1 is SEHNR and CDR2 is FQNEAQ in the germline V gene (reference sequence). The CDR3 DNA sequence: TGTGCCAGAGGGCCGGTACAAGAGACCCAGTACTTC. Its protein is CARGPVQETQYF.